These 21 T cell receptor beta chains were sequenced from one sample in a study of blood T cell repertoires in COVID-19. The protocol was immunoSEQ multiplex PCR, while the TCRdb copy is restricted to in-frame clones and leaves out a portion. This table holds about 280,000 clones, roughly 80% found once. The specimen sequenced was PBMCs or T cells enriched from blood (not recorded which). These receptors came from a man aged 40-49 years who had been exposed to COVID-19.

The CDR3 protein is CASSSGSGTTNSPLHF. CDR3 in DNA: TGCGCCAGCAGCTCGGGCTCTGGGACAACTAATTCACCCCTCCACTTT. The chain has TRBV5-1 and TRBJ1-6; tentative D call: TRBD1 (6 bases). The V end was cut by 3 bases, the J end by 6 bases, with 16 bases between. Germline CDR1 is SGHRS and CDR2 is YFSETQ. The CDR3 spans 16 residues.

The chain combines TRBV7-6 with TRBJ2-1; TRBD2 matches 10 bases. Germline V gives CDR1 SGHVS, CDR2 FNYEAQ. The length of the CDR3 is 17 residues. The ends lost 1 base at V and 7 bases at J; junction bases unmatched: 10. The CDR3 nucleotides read TGTGCCAGCAGCTTAGGCTCAGCGGGAGGGCTAGGGAATGAGCAGTTCTTC. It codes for CASSLGSAGGLGNEQFF.

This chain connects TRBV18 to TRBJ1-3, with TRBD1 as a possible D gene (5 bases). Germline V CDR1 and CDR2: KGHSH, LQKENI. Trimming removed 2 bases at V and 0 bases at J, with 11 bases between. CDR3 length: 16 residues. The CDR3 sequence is CASSPRGGRSGNTIYF. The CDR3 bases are TGTGCCAGCTCACCAAGGGGAGGTCGCTCTGGAAACACCATATATTTT.

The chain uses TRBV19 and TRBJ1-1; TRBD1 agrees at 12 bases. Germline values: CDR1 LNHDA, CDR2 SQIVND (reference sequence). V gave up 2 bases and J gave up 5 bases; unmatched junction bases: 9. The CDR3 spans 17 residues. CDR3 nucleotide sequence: TGTGCCAGTAGTATAACCCGGGACAGGGGGCCGGAGACTGAAGCTTTCTTT. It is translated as CASSITRDRGPETEAFF.

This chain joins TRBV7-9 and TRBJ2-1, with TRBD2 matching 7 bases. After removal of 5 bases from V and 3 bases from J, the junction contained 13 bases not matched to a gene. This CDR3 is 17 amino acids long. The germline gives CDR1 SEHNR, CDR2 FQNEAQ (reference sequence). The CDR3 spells CASSPLTMVAGYNEQFF. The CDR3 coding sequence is TGTGCCAGCAGCCCCTTGACTATGGTAGCGGGCTACAATGAGCAGTTCTTC. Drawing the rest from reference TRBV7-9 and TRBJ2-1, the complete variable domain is DTGVSQNPRHKITKRGQNVTFRCDPISEHNRLYWYRQTLGQGPEFLTYFQNEAQLEKSRLLSDRFSAERPKGSFSTLEIQRTEQGDSAMYLCASSPLTMVAGYNEQFFGPGTRLTVL.

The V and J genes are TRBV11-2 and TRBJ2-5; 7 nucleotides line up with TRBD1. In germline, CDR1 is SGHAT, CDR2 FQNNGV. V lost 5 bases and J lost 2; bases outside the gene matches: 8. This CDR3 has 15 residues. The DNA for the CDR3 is TGTGCCAGCAGCCGGGGACAGTTGGAACAAGAGACCCAGTACTTC. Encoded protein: CASSRGQLEQETQYF.

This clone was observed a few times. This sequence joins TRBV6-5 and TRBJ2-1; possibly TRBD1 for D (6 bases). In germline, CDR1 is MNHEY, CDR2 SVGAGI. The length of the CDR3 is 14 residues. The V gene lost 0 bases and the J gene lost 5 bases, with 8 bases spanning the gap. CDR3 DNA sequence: TGTGCCAGCAGTTACTCAGGGGACAACAATGAGCAGTTCTTC. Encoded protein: CASSYSGDNNEQFF.

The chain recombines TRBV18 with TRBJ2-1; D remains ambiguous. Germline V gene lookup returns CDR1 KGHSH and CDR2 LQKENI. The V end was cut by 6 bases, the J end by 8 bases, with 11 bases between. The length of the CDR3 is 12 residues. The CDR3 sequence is CASSQSLDEQFF. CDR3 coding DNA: TGTGCCAGCTCCCAAAGCCTCGATGAGCAGTTCTTC.

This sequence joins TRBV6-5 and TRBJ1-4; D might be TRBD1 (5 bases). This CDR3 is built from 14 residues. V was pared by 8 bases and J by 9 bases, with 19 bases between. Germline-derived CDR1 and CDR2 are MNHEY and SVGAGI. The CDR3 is CASVLMQGLQKLFF. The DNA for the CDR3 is TGTGCCAGCGTCTTGATGCAGGGTCTTCAAAAACTGTTTTTT.

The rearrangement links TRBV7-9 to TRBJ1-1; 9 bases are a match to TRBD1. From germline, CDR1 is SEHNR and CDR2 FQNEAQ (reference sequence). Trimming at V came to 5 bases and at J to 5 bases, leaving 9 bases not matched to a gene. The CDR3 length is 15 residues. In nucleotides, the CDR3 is TGTGCCAGCAGCACCAGACAGGGGGTTTGGACTGAAGCTTTCTTT. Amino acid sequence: CASSTRQGVWTEAFF.

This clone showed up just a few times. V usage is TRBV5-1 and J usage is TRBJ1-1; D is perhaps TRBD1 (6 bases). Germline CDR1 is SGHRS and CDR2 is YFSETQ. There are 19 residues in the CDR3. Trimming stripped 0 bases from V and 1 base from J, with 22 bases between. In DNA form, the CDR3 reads TGCGCCAGCAGCTTGGCTGCTCCAACACAAAGGGGGAGGAACACTGAAGCTTTCTTT. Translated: CASSLAAPTQRGRNTEAFF.

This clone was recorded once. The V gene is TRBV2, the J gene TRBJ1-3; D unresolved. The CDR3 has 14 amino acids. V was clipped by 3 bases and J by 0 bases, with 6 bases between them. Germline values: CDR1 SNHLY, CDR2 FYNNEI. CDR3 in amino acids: CASSDRSSGNTIYF. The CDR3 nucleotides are TGTGCCAGCAGTGATAGGAGCTCTGGAAACACCATATATTTT.

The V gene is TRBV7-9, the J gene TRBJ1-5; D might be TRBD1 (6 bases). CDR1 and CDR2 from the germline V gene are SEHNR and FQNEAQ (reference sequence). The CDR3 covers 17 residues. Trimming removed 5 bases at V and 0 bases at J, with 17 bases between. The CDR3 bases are TGTGCCAGCAGCCAAATTACAGGGCTGGATAGCAATCAGCCCCAGCATTTT. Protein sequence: CASSQITGLDSNQPQHF.

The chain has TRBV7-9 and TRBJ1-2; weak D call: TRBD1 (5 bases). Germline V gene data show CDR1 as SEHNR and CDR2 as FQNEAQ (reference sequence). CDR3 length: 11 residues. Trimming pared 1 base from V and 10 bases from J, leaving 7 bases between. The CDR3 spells CASSLGDYYTF. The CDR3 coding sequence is TGTGCCAGCAGCTTAGGGGACTACTACACCTTC.

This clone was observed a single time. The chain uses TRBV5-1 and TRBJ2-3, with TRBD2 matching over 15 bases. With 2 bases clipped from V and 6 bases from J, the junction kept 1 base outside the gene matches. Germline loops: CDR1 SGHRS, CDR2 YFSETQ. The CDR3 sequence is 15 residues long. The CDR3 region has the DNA TGCGCCAGCAGCTTAGGGACTAGCGGGAGGGATACGCAGTATTTT. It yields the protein CASSLGTSGRDTQYF.

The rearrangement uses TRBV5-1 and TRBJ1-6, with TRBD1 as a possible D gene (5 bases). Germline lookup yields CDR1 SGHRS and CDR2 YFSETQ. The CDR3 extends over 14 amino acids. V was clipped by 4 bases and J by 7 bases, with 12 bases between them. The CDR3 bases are TGCGCCAGCAGCCTTTCTGGGGGGAATTCACCCCTCCACTTT. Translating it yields CASSLSGGNSPLHF.

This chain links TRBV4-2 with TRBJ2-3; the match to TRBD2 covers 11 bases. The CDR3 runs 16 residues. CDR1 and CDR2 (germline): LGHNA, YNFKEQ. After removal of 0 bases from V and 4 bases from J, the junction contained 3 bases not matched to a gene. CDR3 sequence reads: CASSQEGTSGADTQYF. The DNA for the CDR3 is TGTGCCAGCAGCCAAGAGGGGACTAGCGGCGCAGATACGCAGTATTTT.

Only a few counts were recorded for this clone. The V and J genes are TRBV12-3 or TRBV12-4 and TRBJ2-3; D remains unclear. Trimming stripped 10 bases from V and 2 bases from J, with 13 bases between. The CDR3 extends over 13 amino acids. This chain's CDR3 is CATSHPNTDTQYF. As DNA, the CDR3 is TGTGCCACTTCACACCCGAACACAGATACGCAGTATTTT.

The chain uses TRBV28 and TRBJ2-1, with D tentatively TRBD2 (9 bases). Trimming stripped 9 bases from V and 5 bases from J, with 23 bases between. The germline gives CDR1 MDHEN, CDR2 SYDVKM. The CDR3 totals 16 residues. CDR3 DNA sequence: TGTGCCAGTACTATTCAGGGGGCGGGAGGGGACAATGAGCAGTTCTTC. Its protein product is CASTIQGAGGDNEQFF.

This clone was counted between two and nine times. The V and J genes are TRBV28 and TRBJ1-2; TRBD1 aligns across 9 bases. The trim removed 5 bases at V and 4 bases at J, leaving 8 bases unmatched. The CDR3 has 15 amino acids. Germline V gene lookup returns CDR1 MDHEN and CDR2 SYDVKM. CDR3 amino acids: CASSTRDRDGYGYTF. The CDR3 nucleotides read TGTGCCAGCAGTACCCGGGACAGGGACGGCTATGGCTACACCTTC.

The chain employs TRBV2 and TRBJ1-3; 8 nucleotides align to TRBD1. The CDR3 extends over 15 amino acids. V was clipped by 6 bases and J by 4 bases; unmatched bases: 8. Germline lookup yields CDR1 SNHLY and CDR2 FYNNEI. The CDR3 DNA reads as TGTGCCAGCAGGGGAGGGACAGGCAAAGGAAACACCATATATTTT. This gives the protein CASRGGTGKGNTIYF.